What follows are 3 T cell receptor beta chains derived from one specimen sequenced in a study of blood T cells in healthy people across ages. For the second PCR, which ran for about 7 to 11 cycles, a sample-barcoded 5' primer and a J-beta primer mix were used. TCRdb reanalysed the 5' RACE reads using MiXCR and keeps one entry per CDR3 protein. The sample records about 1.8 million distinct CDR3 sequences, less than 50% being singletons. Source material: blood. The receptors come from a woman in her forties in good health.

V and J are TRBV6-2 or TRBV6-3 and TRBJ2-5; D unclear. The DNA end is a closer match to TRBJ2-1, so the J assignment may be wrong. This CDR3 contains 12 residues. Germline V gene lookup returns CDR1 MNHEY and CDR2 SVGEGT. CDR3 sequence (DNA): TGTGCCAGCAGCACACACCAAGAGACCCAGTTCTTC. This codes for CASSTHQETQFF.

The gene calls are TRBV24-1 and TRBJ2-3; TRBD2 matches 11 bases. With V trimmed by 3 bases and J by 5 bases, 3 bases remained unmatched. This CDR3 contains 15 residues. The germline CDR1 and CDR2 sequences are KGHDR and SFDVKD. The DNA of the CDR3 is TGTGCCACCAGTGATACTAGCGGGGGCGGAGATACGCAGTATTTT. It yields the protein CATSDTSGGGDTQYF.

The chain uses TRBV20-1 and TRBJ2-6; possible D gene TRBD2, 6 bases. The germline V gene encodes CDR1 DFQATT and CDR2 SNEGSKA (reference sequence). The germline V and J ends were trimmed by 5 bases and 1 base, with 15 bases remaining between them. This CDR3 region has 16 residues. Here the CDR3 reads CSALRGLGSGANVLTF. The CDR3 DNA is TGCAGTGCTCTACGGGGGTTGGGATCTGGGGCCAACGTCCTGACTTTC.